The 24 T cell receptor beta chains listed next were all sequenced from one sample in a study of read filtering for tumor transcriptome and immune sequencing. The library was built from 400 ng RNA with molecular barcoded adaptors for alpha/delta and beta/gamma chains. TCRdb fed the reads into MiXCR, producing one record per CDR3 protein. The data show some 140,000 distinct CDR3 sequences, with less than 15% seen just once and 6.5% to 9% held by the top ten. Sequenced: a population of CD138-negative cells sorted from bone marrow. The receptors come from a donor at least 40 years old with multiple myeloma.

In the case of this clonotype: This may be a read error: a much more frequent sequence differs by one nucleotide. The V gene is TRBV19, the J gene TRBJ1-2; 8 nucleotides match TRBD1. The CDR3 runs to 17 residues. Germline V gives CDR1 LNHDA, CDR2 SQIVND (reference sequence). As DNA, the CDR3 is TGTGCCAGTAGTAGCCCCTCGGGACAGGTCTACCGCTATGGCCACACCTTC. It is translated as CASSSPSGQVYRYGHTF.

This clonotype came up a few times. The chain recombines TRBV12-3 or TRBV12-4 with TRBJ1-6; no clear D. The CDR3 contains 14 residues. The V and J ends lost 2 bases and 10 bases respectively, with 12 bases between them. The CDR3 nucleotides read TGTGCCAGCAGTTTACGGAGGGATGGGTCACCCCTCCACTTT. As protein: CASSLRRDGSPLHF.

This clonotype has only a few counts. Given a much more abundant clone one base away, this may be a read error. This chain joins TRBV5-6 and TRBJ1-1; no clear D. Germline CDR1 reads SGHDT; CDR2 reads YYEEEE. V was clipped by 4 bases and J by 6 bases, with 16 bases between them. The length of the CDR3 is 14 residues. The CDR3 reads CASSHLLILAEAFF. The CDR3 bases are TGTGCCAGCAGCCATCTGTTGATCCTCGCTGAAGCTTTCTTT.

Points on this clonotype: The junction departs from germline at one end; a sequencing error may be responsible. The chain links TRBV27 to TRBJ2-7; 7 bases fit TRBD2. Germline CDR1 reads MNHEY; CDR2 reads SMNVEV (reference sequence). The CDR3 extends over 14 amino acids. In nucleotides, the CDR3 is TGTGCCTGCAGTATTAGCGGGTTCTCCTACGAGCAGTACTTC. Its protein product is CACSISGFSYEQYF.

This clonotype was observed a handful of times. The conserved phenylalanine or tryptophan normally closing the CDR3 is absent here, so this likely arose from a read error. The rearrangement links TRBV12-3 or TRBV12-4 to TRBJ2-1; possible D gene TRBD2, 6 bases. The CDR3 is 16 residues long. V was clipped by 8 bases and J by 2 bases, with 19 bases between them. Written as DNA, the CDR3 is TGTGCCAGCGGTCCTATCCGGGGGAAGGCCTACAATGAGCAGTTCTCC. Residues: CASGPIRGKAYNEQFS.

Ten or more counts support this clonotype. V is TRBV7-8 and J is TRBJ2-5; TRBD2 agrees at 9 bases. Trimming removed 1 base from V and 2 bases from J; junction bases left unmatched: 11. Looked up from germline, CDR1 is SGHVS and CDR2 is FQNEAQ. This CDR3 comprises 18 residues. The CDR3, as DNA: TGTGCCAGCAGCTTAGATTTGGGTAGCGGGGGATTTCAAGAGACCCAGTACTTC. This sequence encodes CASSLDLGSGGFQETQYF.

This clonotype came up once. The chain joins TRBV18 to TRBJ1-3; D gene ambiguous. The ends were cut back, 4 bases at V and 9 bases at J, with 10 bases in the middle. CDR1 is KGHSH, CDR2 LQKENI, per germline. The CDR3 runs to 12 residues. The CDR3 coding sequence is TGTGCCAGCTCACTTCCGTCTGGCACCATATATTTT. Protein: CASSLPSGTIYF.

This clonotype has at least ten counts. The V gene is TRBV3-1, the J gene TRBJ2-7; 9 bases agree with TRBD1. This CDR3 is built from 15 residues. V shed 3 bases and J 7 bases; nucleotides not matched to a gene: 10. Germline loops: CDR1 LGHDT, CDR2 YNNKEL (reference sequence). The DNA for the CDR3 is TGTGCCAGCAGCCATCCCGGGACAGGGTATTTGGAGCAGTACTTC. This gives the protein CASSHPGTGYLEQYF.

This clonotype occurred many times. The CDR3 DNA sequence: TGTGCCAGCACTGGACTAGCGGGAGATGAGCAGTTCTTC. Its protein product is CASTGLAGDEQFF. The chain couples TRBV7-8 to TRBJ2-1; TRBD2 matches at 13 bases. Germline V gene data show CDR1 as SGHVS and CDR2 as FQNEAQ. V lost 7 bases to trimming and J lost 8 bases; unmatched junction nucleotides: 2. The CDR3 has 13 amino acids.

In this sample, this clonotype turned up many times. The rearrangement links TRBV6-2 or TRBV6-3 to TRBJ2-5; no reliable D call. Trimming removed 6 bases from V and 2 bases from J, with 10 bases in between. CDR3 size: 13 residues. Looked up from germline, CDR1 is MNHEY and CDR2 is SVGEGT. The CDR3 spells CASRSPRQETQYF. In DNA, the CDR3 is TGTGCCAGCAGGTCACCCCGACAAGAGACCCAGTACTTC.

This clonotype was seen at least ten times. The rearrangement uses TRBV20-1 and TRBJ2-1; TRBD1 or TRBD2 may be the D gene (5 bases each). Trimming left V 4 bases short and J 10 bases short, with 17 bases between. In germline, CDR1 is DFQATT, CDR2 SNEGSKA (reference sequence). This CDR3 is built from 13 residues. CDR3 nucleotide sequence: TGCAGTGCTATCGGATTAAGGGGCGGGGAGCAGTTCTTC. It yields the protein CSAIGLRGGEQFF.

The CDR3 loop reads CASSEGLAGLTDTQYF. Written as DNA, the CDR3 is TGCGCCAGCAGTGAGGGCCTAGCGGGCCTCACAGATACGCAGTATTTT. The rearrangement uses TRBV10-2 and TRBJ2-3; 8 bases agree with TRBD2. J lost 2 bases, V lost 2 bases, and 6 bases had no gene match. CDR1 is WSHSY, CDR2 SAAADI, per germline. There are 16 residues in the CDR3.

This clonotype showed up many times. V and J are TRBV10-3 and TRBJ2-1, with D possibly TRBD2 on 5 matching bases. This CDR3 is built from 17 residues. Trimming removed 6 bases from V and 0 bases from J, with 18 bases in between. Germline CDR1 and CDR2: ENHRY and SYGVKD. CDR3 in DNA: TGTGCCATCAGGGGTGGATTAGCGCCCATCTCCTACAATGAGCAGTTCTTC. This gives the protein CAIRGGLAPISYNEQFF.

This rearrangement joins TRBV24-1 to TRBJ2-1; D not resolved. Germline loops: CDR1 KGHDR, CDR2 SFDVKD. V was clipped by 7 bases and J by 6 bases, with 9 bases between them. The CDR3 loop spans 12 amino acids. CDR3 sequence (DNA): TGTGCCACCAGCGGTCCCGGCAATGAGCAGTTCTTC. Its protein is CATSGPGNEQFF.

This clonotype has more than one count but fewer than ten. The genes are TRBV20-1 and TRBJ1-5; 7 positions agree with TRBD1. V gave up 0 bases and J gave up 7 bases; unmatched junction bases: 12. Germline lookup yields CDR1 DFQATT and CDR2 SNEGSKA (reference sequence). The CDR3 has 16 residues. The CDR3 DNA sequence: TGCAGTGCTAGAGACAAAACGCGGTCAGGGGGGCAGCCCCAGCATTTT. Amino acids: CSARDKTRSGGQPQHF.

The table lists this clonotype with a few counts. V and J are TRBV5-5 and TRBJ2-5; TRBD2 matches at 13 bases. Trimming removed 4 bases from V and 1 base from J; junction bases left unmatched: 7. The CDR3 is 17 amino acids. The germline CDR1 and CDR2 sequences are SGHKS and YYEKEE (reference sequence). The CDR3: CASSIGTSGILQETQYF. Written as DNA, the CDR3 is TGTGCCAGCAGCATAGGGACTAGCGGGATACTCCAAGAGACCCAGTACTTC. The complete variable domain, with remaining parts taken from reference TRBV5-5 and TRBJ2-5, reads DAGVTQSPTHLIKTRGQQVTLRCSPISGHKSVSWYQQVLGQGPQFIFQYYEKEERGRGNFPDRFSARQFPNYSSELNVNALLLGDSALYLCASSIGTSGILQETQYFGPGTRLLVL.

On this clonotype itself: The junction and the germline gene differ at one end; a read error may be behind it. The rearrangement joins TRBV4-3 to TRBJ2-2; 7 bases align to TRBD1. The CDR3 extends over 15 amino acids. Per germline, CDR1 LGHNA and CDR2 YSLEER. The CDR3 region has the DNA TGCGCCAGCAGCCAAGATTTGGACAGGACCGGGGAGCCGTTTTTT. Translating gives CASSQDLDRTGEPFF.

This clonotype was picked up many times. The rearrangement links TRBV5-1 to TRBJ2-7, with D unresolved. This CDR3 spans 14 amino acids. V was clipped by 0 bases and J by 1 base, with 8 bases between them. Germline V gene lookup returns CDR1 SGHRS and CDR2 YFSETQ. This CDR3 reads CASSLAPGSYEQYF. The CDR3 nucleotides are TGCGCCAGCAGCTTGGCCCCCGGATCCTACGAGCAGTACTTC.

A note on this clonotype: A much larger clone lies one base from this, so it may be a read error. This chain joins TRBV5-1 and TRBJ2-1; TRBD2 might be the D (5 bases). Germline CDR1 and CDR2: SGHRS and YFSETQ. This CDR3 is 12 amino acids long. V dropped 0 bases and J dropped 12 bases, with 10 bases sitting between them. Here the CDR3 reads CASSLGDSVQFF. In nucleotides, the CDR3 is TGCGCCAGCAGCTTGGGGGATAGCGTGCAGTTCTTC.

This clonotype was observed at least ten times. The chain has TRBV6-5 and TRBJ2-5; 7 positions match TRBD2. This CDR3 has 15 residues. The trim removed 2 bases at V and 5 bases at J, leaving 8 bases unmatched. CDR1 MNHEY and CDR2 SVGAGI come from the germline V gene. The CDR3 protein is CASSYGRTSRETQYF. The CDR3 nucleotides are TGTGCCAGCAGTTACGGGCGGACTAGTAGGGAGACCCAGTACTTC.

There are many counts of this clonotype. This chain connects TRBV7-2 to TRBJ1-3, with 11 positions matching TRBD1. CDR1 and CDR2 from the germline V gene are SGHTA and FQGNSA. CDR3 length: 15 residues. Losses at the gene ends were 4 bases for V and 4 bases for J; bases not matched to a gene: 3. The CDR3 coding sequence is TGTGCCAGCAGCTCCGGACAGGGGGCAGGAAACACCATATATTTT. Amino acid sequence: CASSSGQGAGNTIYF. Full variable domain (missing parts from reference TRBV7-2 and TRBJ1-3): GAGVSQSPSNKVTEKGKDVELRCDPISGHTALYWYRQSLGQGLEFLIYFQGNSAPDKSGLPSDRFSAERTGGSVSTLTIQRTQQEDSAVYLCASSSGQGAGNTIYFGEGSWLTVV.

This clonotype has a count of ten or more. The chain recombines TRBV27 with TRBJ2-3; D not certain. V lost 3 bases, J lost 2 bases, and 12 bases lay in between. Per the germline V gene, CDR1 is MNHEY and CDR2 is SMNVEV (reference sequence). This CDR3 comprises 15 residues. The DNA for the CDR3 is TGTGCCAGCAGTTTGAGTGGAAGGAACACAGATACGCAGTATTTT. The encoded protein is CASSLSGRNTDTQYF.

Comment on this clonotype: A much larger clonotype is one base distant, so this may be a read error. This chain joins TRBV9 and TRBJ2-7, with D maybe TRBD2 (5 bases). Trimming took off 4 bases at V and 3 bases at J, with 17 bases between the two ends. The CDR3 contains 15 residues. The germline gives CDR1 SGDLS, CDR2 YYNGEE. The CDR3 protein is CASSTAEVVIYEQYF. CDR3 DNA sequence: TGTGCCAGCAGCACCGCGGAGGTGGTCATCTACGAGCAGTACTTC.

This clonotype occurred once. A single base separates this from a much larger clone, so it may be a read error. The V gene is TRBV7-6, the J gene TRBJ1-1; TRBD1 agrees at 7 bases. CDR1 is SGHVS, CDR2 FNYEAQ, per germline. V was clipped by 8 bases and J by 6 bases; unmatched bases: 9. This CDR3 spans 13 amino acids. The CDR3 loop is CASQGGQESEAFF. As DNA, the CDR3 is TGTGCCAGCCAAGGAGGACAGGAGTCTGAAGCTTTCTTT.